Below are 29 T cell receptor beta chains sequenced from a single sample in a study of CD8+CD57+ T cells in acquired aplastic anemia. Genomic DNA was employed as the template in profiling TCR beta VDJ and CDR3. In TCRdb, the reads were re-called with MiXCR into one record per CDR3 protein. The top ten clones hold 13% of a sample with about 180,000 distinct CDR3 sequences, 45% to 60% of them seen once. CD8+CD57+ cell expansion had been shown by flow cytometry in patients chosen for sequencing. The source material was sorted CD4+, CD8+, or CD8+CD57+ T cells (not recorded which) from PBMCs. The receptors derive from a human donor with aplastic anemia.

This clonotype was counted ten times or more. V usage is TRBV9 and J usage is TRBJ2-3; 7 nucleotides match TRBD2. J lost 1 base, V lost 4 bases, and 15 bases had no gene match. The CDR3 consists of 18 residues. CDR1 SGDLS and CDR2 YYNGEE come from the germline V gene. CDR3 DNA sequence: TGTGCCAGCAGCCCCCGGTTAGCGGGTGGGACCCGCACAGATACGCAGTATTTT. Its protein is CASSPRLAGGTRTDTQYF.

The J gene is TRBJ2-2, the V gene TRBV10-3, with D unclear. Germline loops: CDR1 ENHRY, CDR2 SYGVKD. The CDR3 is 13 amino acids. Trimming shortened V by 6 bases and J by 6 bases, and 11 bases separated the two germline ends. The CDR3 is CAIRRTTAGELFF. The CDR3 bases are TGTGCCATCAGGCGAACCACCGCCGGGGAGCTGTTTTTT.

This chain connects TRBV6-1 to TRBJ1-5; TRBD1 agrees at 7 bases. This CDR3 spans 14 amino acids. Losses at the gene ends were 6 bases for V and 7 bases for J; bases not matched to a gene: 9. CDR1 and CDR2 from the germline V gene are MNHNS and SASEGT. The CDR3 loop reads CASSPPGGQQPQHF. CDR3 sequence (DNA): TGTGCCAGCAGCCCCCCAGGGGGACAACAGCCCCAGCATTTT.

V gene TRBV2 combines with J gene TRBJ2-1; 7 bases align to TRBD1. In germline, CDR1 is SNHLY, CDR2 FYNNEI. There are 12 residues in the CDR3. V lost 8 bases and J lost 4; bases outside the gene matches: 2. Here the CDR3 DNA reads TGTGCCAGCTGGGACAGATACAATGAGCAGTTCTTC. Its protein product is CASWDRYNEQFF.

This chain connects TRBV4-1 to TRBJ2-7, with 9 bases matching TRBD1. V trimming: 3 bases; J trimming: 5 bases; junction bases outside the gene matches: 11. Per the germline V gene, CDR1 is MGHRA and CDR2 is YSYEKL. The CDR3 is made up of 16 amino acids. In DNA form, the CDR3 reads TGCGCCAGCAGCCAGGTACAGGGGGCGCGTGAGGACGAGCAGTACTTC. Translating it yields CASSQVQGAREDEQYF.

The chain recombines TRBV10-3 with TRBJ2-2; 11 nucleotides match TRBD2. The CDR3 contains 15 residues. With 10 bases clipped from V and 9 bases from J, the junction kept 13 bases outside the gene matches. The V gene's germline CDR1 is ENHRY and CDR2 SYGVKD. DNA of the CDR3: TGTGCCAGCAGCCGACAGGGGACTAGCGGCAGGGAGCTGTTTTTT. Translating gives CASSRQGTSGRELFF.

Concerning this clonotype: Since a much larger clone is just one base distant, this may be a read error. This chain links TRBV5-1 with TRBJ2-5, with TRBD2 matching 14 bases. This CDR3 has 16 amino acids. Trimming cost V 7 bases and J 1 base; bases outside gene matches: 6. CDR1 SGHRS and CDR2 YFSETQ come from the germline V gene. DNA for the CDR3: TGCGCCAGCGGCCCCGGACTAGCGGGGGGCCAAGAGACCCAGTACTTC. It encodes CASGPGLAGGQETQYF.

DNA for the CDR3: TGTGCCAGCACCCTCGCGGCATATAATTCACCCCTCCACTTT. Translation gives CASTLAAYNSPLHF. V usage is TRBV28 and J usage is TRBJ1-6; D is unresolved. Looked up from germline, CDR1 is MDHEN and CDR2 is SYDVKM. This CDR3 is 14 amino acids long. V lost 7 bases and J 4 bases, leaving 11 bases between the germline ends.

J is TRBJ1-1 and V is TRBV20-1; D remains ambiguous. The CDR3 totals 14 residues. V shed 3 bases and J shed 0 bases, with 11 bases lying between them. The germline V gene has CDR1 DFQATT and CDR2 SNEGSKA (reference sequence). The chain's CDR3 is CSASGDTLNTEAFF. The CDR3 DNA reads as TGCAGTGCTAGTGGCGACACCCTGAACACTGAAGCTTTCTTT.

This chain uses TRBV24-1 with TRBJ1-2; unclear D gene. The CDR3 loop spans 15 amino acids. The germline CDR1 and CDR2 sequences are KGHDR and SFDVKD. V lost 2 bases to trimming and J lost 3 bases, with 12 bases between them. CDR3: CATSDSRGPDYGYTF. The CDR3 nucleotides are TGTGCCACCAGTGATTCGAGAGGGCCGGACTATGGCTACACCTTC.

The chain recombines TRBV19 with TRBJ1-1; D is perhaps TRBD1 (6 bases). The CDR3 totals 13 residues. Trimming removed 7 bases at V and 5 bases at J, with 14 bases between. Germline CDR1 is LNHDA and CDR2 is SQIVND (reference sequence). CDR3 residues: CASMGGGLTEAFF. CDR3 DNA sequence: TGTGCCAGTATGGGGGGGGGCTTAACTGAAGCTTTCTTT.

This clonotype showed up many times. The V call is TRBV15, the J call TRBJ1-6, with D possibly matching TRBD1 (6 bases). V shed 0 bases and J shed 0 bases, with 12 bases lying between them. Germline loops: CDR1 LNHNV, CDR2 YYDKDF (reference sequence). This CDR3 is 18 amino acids long. The DNA for the CDR3 is TGTGCCACCAGCAGAGATCTGCAGGGGAGCTCCTATAATTCACCCCTCCACTTT. Residues: CATSRDLQGSSYNSPLHF.

This clonotype was seen only once. This may come from a read error, since a much larger clone is one base off. The chain links TRBV3-1 to TRBJ1-6; D call uncertain. Germline CDR1 is LGHDT and CDR2 is YNNKEL (reference sequence). This CDR3 is built from 14 residues. The CDR3 region has the DNA TGTGCCAGCAGCCAAGGTCACTCTAATTCACCCCCCCACTTT. It specifies CASSQGHSNSPPHF.

The rearrangement links TRBV9 to TRBJ1-1; TRBD1 might be the D (6 bases). This CDR3 has 15 amino acids. CDR1 is SGDLS, CDR2 YYNGEE, per germline. The V end lost 2 bases, the J end lost 0 bases, and 11 bases lay between the germline ends. CDR3 protein: CASSVLTGLNTEAFF. CDR3 nucleotide sequence: TGTGCCAGCAGCGTCCTAACAGGGTTGAACACTGAAGCTTTCTTT. Filled out from reference TRBV9 and TRBJ1-1, the complete variable domain reads DSGVTQTPKHLITATGQRVTLRCSPRSGDLSVYWYQQSLDQGLQFLIQYYNGEERAKGNILERFSAQQFPDLHSELNLSSLELGDSALYFCASSVLTGLNTEAFFGQGTRLTVV.

This clonotype was counted at least ten times. The chain links TRBV6-1 to TRBJ2-7; 8 nucleotides match TRBD1. The V gene's germline CDR1 is MNHNS and CDR2 SASEGT. V shed 4 bases, J shed 4 bases, and the junction held 6 bases outside the gene matches. The CDR3 is 14 residues long. For the CDR3, the DNA is TGTGCCAGCAGTGCTGGACAGGGTGGTTACGAGCAGTACTTC. Protein: CASSAGQGGYEQYF.

As regards this clonotype: It may be a read error: a sequence one base away is much more abundant. This chain uses TRBV6-1 with TRBJ1-1, with D perhaps TRBD1 (5 bases). This CDR3 comprises 12 residues. Trimming left V 7 bases short and J 7 bases short, with 13 bases between. Germline V lookup: CDR1 MNHNS, CDR2 SASEGT. The CDR3: CASMGEWGEAFF. CDR3 coding DNA: TGTGCCAGCATGGGGGAGTGGGGTGAAGCTTTCTTT.

The chain employs TRBV5-1 and TRBJ2-3, with D perhaps given as TRBD1 or TRBD2 (5 bases each). The CDR3 has 15 amino acids. The germline V and J ends were trimmed by 0 bases and 2 bases, with 10 bases remaining between them. Germline V gives CDR1 SGHRS, CDR2 YFSETQ. CDR3 DNA sequence: TGCGCCAGCAGCTTGGGAGGGGCTACCACAGATACGCAGTATTTT. Its protein is CASSLGGATTDTQYF.

This clonotype was observed a handful of times. The CDR3 spells CASSSEDRNYNSPLHF. CDR3 in DNA: TGTGCCAGCAGCTCCGAAGACAGGAACTATAATTCACCCCTCCACTTT. This rearrangement joins TRBV5-5 to TRBJ1-6; TRBD1 might be the D (6 bases). Trimming took off 3 bases at V and 3 bases at J, with 13 bases between the two ends. This CDR3 comprises 16 residues. CDR1 SGHKS and CDR2 YYEKEE come from the germline V gene (reference sequence). Filled out from reference TRBV5-5 and TRBJ1-6, the complete variable domain reads DAGVTQSPTHLIKTRGQQVTLRCSPISGHKSVSWYQQVLGQGPQFIFQYYEKEERGRGNFPDRFSARQFPNYSSELNVNALLLGDSALYLCASSSEDRNYNSPLHFGNGTRLTVT.

The chain has TRBV7-3 and TRBJ2-7, with TRBD2 matching 8 bases. V shed 2 bases, J shed 3 bases, and the junction held 3 bases outside the gene matches. The CDR3 is 14 residues long. The germline CDR1 and CDR2 sequences are SGHTA and FQGTGA. The chain's CDR3 is CASSLLAGNYEQYF. In DNA, the CDR3 is TGTGCCAGCAGCTTACTAGCGGGCAACTACGAGCAGTACTTC.

The chain carries TRBV2 and TRBJ2-1; D is possibly TRBD1 or TRBD2 (5 bases each). The germline V gene has CDR1 SNHLY and CDR2 FYNNEI. Trimming cost V 6 bases and J 6 bases, with 12 bases left between them. The CDR3 spans 13 residues. The CDR3 DNA reads as TGTGCCAGCAGAGAGGGGCTAGGCAATGAGCAGTTCTTC. This sequence encodes CASREGLGNEQFF. Looking up the rest from reference TRBV2 and TRBJ2-1 gives the full variable domain: EPEVTQTPSHQVTQMGQEVILRCVPISNHLYFYWYRQILGQKVEFLVSFYNNEISEKSEIFDDQFSVERPDGSNFTLKIRSTKLEDSAMYFCASREGLGNEQFFGPGTRLTVL.

About this clonotype: A much more abundant neighbour one base away suggests this may be a read error. The rearrangement links TRBV24-1 to TRBJ2-7; 7 nucleotides match TRBD2. Germline assignment: CDR1 KGHDR and CDR2 SFDVKD. This CDR3 has 14 residues. CDR3 nucleotides: TGTTCCAGCAGCCGGGGACTATTAGCGAGGGAGCAGTACTTC. Its translation: CSSSRGLLAREQYF.

This clonotype was detected ten times or more. This chain connects TRBV3-1 to TRBJ2-7; D unclear. V lost 0 bases and J 3 bases, leaving 6 bases between the germline ends. The germline gives CDR1 LGHDT, CDR2 YNNKEL (reference sequence). This CDR3 contains 13 residues. CDR3 nucleotides: TGTGCCAGCAGCCAAGAAATGGGCTACGAGCAGTACTTC. Its protein is CASSQEMGYEQYF.

This chain connects TRBV5-5 to TRBJ1-4; D gene ambiguous. The V gene's germline CDR1 is SGHKS and CDR2 YYEKEE (reference sequence). The CDR3 loop spans 15 amino acids. The ends were cut back, 5 bases at V and 3 bases at J, with 14 bases in the middle. The CDR3 DNA sequence: TGTGCCAGCAGTCCCCTGACAATACCTAATGAAAAACTGTTTTTT. Residues: CASSPLTIPNEKLFF.

The rearrangement joins TRBV10-3 to TRBJ2-3; D may be TRBD1 or TRBD2 (5 bases each). V lost 8 bases and J 0 bases, leaving 12 bases between the germline ends. The CDR3 has 14 residues. Germline-derived CDR1 and CDR2 are ENHRY and SYGVKD. The CDR3 loop is CAIAPGRSTDTQYF. The CDR3 nucleotides are TGTGCCATCGCCCCGGGACGAAGCACAGATACGCAGTATTTT.

The rearrangement uses TRBV24-1 and TRBJ2-6, with a weak D call TRBD2 (7 bases). Per the germline V gene, CDR1 is KGHDR and CDR2 is SFDVKD. Trimming removed 5 bases at V and 0 bases at J, with 19 bases between. The length of the CDR3 is 19 residues. The CDR3 DNA follows: TGTGCCACCAGTGCCTTGCGGGGGACGGGGGCCTCTGGGGCCAACGTCCTGACTTTC. It specifies CATSALRGTGASGANVLTF.

Here the CDR3 reads CASVFRETQYF. The CDR3 region has the DNA TGTGCCAGCGTTTTCCGAGAGACCCAGTACTTC. The chain links TRBV7-8 to TRBJ2-5; no clear D gene. CDR3 length: 11 amino acids. CDR1 and CDR2 (germline): SGHVS, FQNEAQ. Trimming shortened V by 8 bases and J by 4 bases, and 8 bases separated the two germline ends.

Turning to this clonotype: A much larger clone sits a single nucleotide away, making a read error possible. The rearrangement joins TRBV10-3 to TRBJ2-7; no clear D. Germline CDR1 is ENHRY and CDR2 is SYGVKD. V was trimmed by 5 bases and J by 7 bases, leaving 9 bases between them. This CDR3 is 11 amino acids long. CDR3 DNA: TGTGCCATCAGTTACCAAAAAGAGCAGTACTTC. Its protein product is CAISYQKEQYF.

The sample holds many counts of this clonotype. The chain recombines TRBV7-9 with TRBJ1-4, with D unclear. V was pared by 3 bases and J by 5 bases, with 10 bases between. Germline CDR1 reads SEHNR; CDR2 reads FQNEAQ (reference sequence). The CDR3 is made up of 14 amino acids. CDR3 region: CASSFREENEKLFF. CDR3 nucleotides: TGTGCCAGCAGCTTTCGCGAGGAAAATGAAAAACTGTTTTTT.

This clonotype was observed at least ten times. The chain joins TRBV4-1 to TRBJ2-5, with D possibly being TRBD2 (5 bases). V was shortened by 4 bases and J by 5 bases, with 11 bases between the two germline ends. Germline V CDR1 and CDR2: MGHRA, YSYEKL. CDR3 size: 13 residues. CDR3 in amino acids: CASSRTLSETQYF. CDR3 nucleotide sequence: TGCGCCAGCAGCCGGACTTTGAGTGAGACCCAGTACTTC.